The 16 T cell receptor beta chains below come from one sample, sequenced in a study of cytomegalovirus exposure and HLA in healthy donors (TCRdb year 2017). The method behind the library was the immunoSEQ multiplex PCR assay. For the multiplex PCR, a mixture combining 60 forward primers for TCR Vbeta segments and 13 reverse primers for TCR Jbeta segments was used. The source is immuneACCESS, and TCRdb retained only in-frame sequences with V and J called. Part of the clones is not carried over; for the studies checked, unresolved V genes explain less than half of this, and the remainder is unexplained. The sample has 150,000 to 160,000 clones on record, over 65% of them singletons. The ten biggest clones cover over 3% of the sample. The sequencing sample was made of PBMCs. These receptors all stem from a woman in her thirties or forties in good health and CMV-seronegative.

The chain joins TRBV11-3 to TRBJ2-7; TRBD2 agrees at 8 bases. Germline trimming cut 5 bases from V and 4 bases from J; bases unmatched to any gene: 7. The CDR3 covers 14 residues. Germline CDR1 is SGHNT and CDR2 is YENEEA. DNA for the CDR3: TGTGCCAGCAGCGATGGCGGGAGGTTTTACGAGCAGTACTTC. It is translated as CASSDGGRFYEQYF. The whole variable domain, remainder taken from reference TRBV11-3 and TRBJ2-7, is EAGVVQSPRYKIIEKKQPVAFWCNPISGHNTLYWYLQNLGQGPELLIRYENEEAVDDSQLPKDRFSAERLKGVDSTLKIQPAELGDSAVYLCASSDGGRFYEQYFGPGTRLTVT.

The chain couples TRBV2 to TRBJ1-1; D is undetermined. From germline, CDR1 is SNHLY and CDR2 FYNNEI. The ends were cut back, 5 bases at V and 2 bases at J, with 12 bases in the middle. CDR3 length: 14 amino acids. In nucleotides, the CDR3 is TGTGCCAGCAGTATCGAGACATTAAACACTGAAGCTTTCTTT. It translates to CASSIETLNTEAFF.

This clone has more than one count but fewer than ten. The chain is built from TRBV6-7 and TRBJ2-7; maybe TRBD2 (6 bases). TRBV6-7 is designated an ORF whose function remains uncertain. V shed 0 bases and J shed 4 bases, with 10 bases lying between them. CDR3 size: 14 residues. For the CDR3, the DNA is TGTGCCAGCAGTTACTCCTGGGACTCGTACGAGCAGTACTTC. Its translation is CASSYSWDSYEQYF.

The chain couples TRBV27 to TRBJ2-1; TRBD2 matches at 13 bases. Per the germline V gene, CDR1 is MNHEY and CDR2 is SMNVEV (reference sequence). V lost 2 bases, J lost 7 bases, and 11 bases stayed unmatched. The CDR3 totals 18 residues. DNA for the CDR3: TGTGCCAGCAGTTTAGTCCGACTAGCGGGAGGCAGTAGTAATGAGCAGTTCTTC. This translates into CASSLVRLAGGSSNEQFF.

Only a few counts were recorded for this clone. The chain combines TRBV13 with TRBJ2-7; possibly TRBD1 for D (5 bases). CDR1 and CDR2 (germline): PRHDT, FYEKMQ (reference sequence). The CDR3 is made up of 14 amino acids. V dropped 5 bases and J dropped 3 bases, with 14 bases sitting between them. In DNA, the CDR3 is TGTGCCAGCAGCCGGGCCCAGGGCATCTACGAGCAGTACTTC. Residues: CASSRAQGIYEQYF. Together with reference TRBV13 and TRBJ2-7, the CDR3 gives the full variable domain: AAGVIQSPRHLIKEKRETATLKCYPIPRHDTVYWYQQGPGQDPQFLISFYEKMQSDKGSIPDRFSAQQFSDYHSELNMSSLELGDSALYFCASSRAQGIYEQYFGPGTRLTVT.

The J gene is TRBJ2-2, the V gene TRBV2; maybe TRBD1 (6 bases). The CDR3 totals 13 residues. Germline V lookup: CDR1 SNHLY, CDR2 FYNNEI. Trimming cost V 9 bases and J 6 bases, with 14 bases left between them. CDR3 nucleotide sequence: TGTGCCAGTAGCAGACAGGAAGCCGGGGAGCTGTTTTTT. Encoded protein: CASSRQEAGELFF.

The gene calls are TRBV7-8 and TRBJ2-3; TRBD1 matches at 7 bases. Germline assignment: CDR1 SGHVS and CDR2 FQNEAQ. The CDR3 is 15 amino acids. Trimming took 6 bases from V and 0 from J; bases not matched to a gene: 6. The CDR3 reads CASRGTVISTDTQYF. DNA for the CDR3: TGTGCCAGCAGAGGGACAGTAATAAGCACAGATACGCAGTATTTT.

This chain uses TRBV7-8 with TRBJ1-4; 7 nucleotides align to TRBD1. CDR1 is SGHVS, CDR2 FQNEAQ, per germline. The ends lost 4 bases at V and 5 bases at J; junction bases unmatched: 7. The CDR3 has 15 amino acids. The CDR3 spells CASSSISGGNEKLFF. The CDR3 nucleotides are TGTGCCAGCAGCTCGATTTCAGGGGGGAATGAAAAACTGTTTTTT.

The sample holds a few counts of this clone. The sample contains more than one DNA sequence encoding this CDR3. This sequence joins TRBV6-1 and TRBJ1-2; 7 bases are a match to TRBD1. This CDR3 region has 14 residues. CDR1 is MNHNS and CDR2 is SASEGT in the germline V gene. Trimming cost V 1 base and J 4 bases; bases outside gene matches: 3. The CDR3 DNA reads TGTGCCAGCAGTGAAGGGCCAGGGGGCTATGGCTACACCTTC. This sequence encodes CASSEGPGGYGYTF.

A single count supports this clone. This chain links TRBV5-1 with TRBJ2-7; TRBD2 matches at 7 bases. The CDR3 sequence is 13 residues long. V was pared by 4 bases and J by 0 bases, with 1 base of the junction left unmatched. Germline CDR1 is SGHRS and CDR2 is YFSETQ. This chain's CDR3 is CASSASGSYEQYF. The CDR3 DNA follows: TGCGCCAGCAGCGCTAGCGGCTCCTACGAGCAGTACTTC.

The chain joins TRBV6-1 to TRBJ2-6; D ambiguous. The CDR3 loop spans 15 amino acids. From germline, CDR1 is MNHNS and CDR2 SASEGT. V lost 6 bases to trimming and J lost 0 bases, with 9 bases between them. CDR3 region: CASSDYSSGANVLTF. The CDR3 bases are TGTGCCAGCAGCGATTACAGCTCTGGGGCCAACGTCCTGACTTTC.

The gene calls are TRBV28 and TRBJ1-1, with D unresolved. The CDR3 runs 14 residues. V lost 8 bases, J lost 5 bases, and 18 bases lay in between. Per the germline V gene, CDR1 is MDHEN and CDR2 is SYDVKM. The CDR3 DNA is TGTGCCAGCTCATTCGCTGGCCCGAGGACTGAAGCTTTCTTT. Amino acid sequence: CASSFAGPRTEAFF. Based on the CDR3 plus reference TRBV28 and TRBJ1-1, the full variable domain is DVKVTQSSRYLVKRTGEKVFLECVQDMDHENMFWYRQDPGLGLRLIYFSYDVKMKEKGDIPEGYSVSREKKERFSLILESASTNQTSMYLCASSFAGPRTEAFFGQGTRLTVV.

The chain couples TRBV29-1 to TRBJ2-5; D remains unclear. Germline values: CDR1 SQVTM, CDR2 ANQGSEA. The CDR3 extends over 12 amino acids. The ends were cut back, 3 bases at V and 7 bases at J, with 12 bases in the middle. CDR3 nucleotide sequence: TGCAGCGTTGAGCCCCAGGCCGGGACCCAGTACTTC. As protein: CSVEPQAGTQYF.

In nucleotides, the CDR3 is TGCGCCAGCAGCGGGGGGCAGGGGGCCACTAATGAAAAACTGTTTTTT. This gives the protein CASSGGQGATNEKLFF. The V call is TRBV5-1, the J call TRBJ1-4; 8 bases are shared with TRBD1. Germline-derived CDR1 and CDR2 are SGHRS and YFSETQ. This CDR3 has 16 amino acids. V shed 4 bases, J shed 2 bases, and the junction held 7 bases outside the gene matches.

This clone was observed once. The CDR3 region is CASSPGRGSTEAFF. CDR3 DNA sequence: TGTGCCAGCAGCCCGGGGCGGGGGAGCACTGAAGCTTTCTTT. The chain links TRBV11-3 to TRBJ1-1; tentatively, D is TRBD1 (5 bases). The germline V gene encodes CDR1 SGHNT and CDR2 YENEEA. V was cut by 5 bases and J by 4 bases, with 14 bases left in between. This CDR3 has 14 residues.

V usage is TRBV30 and J usage is TRBJ1-3; 8 bases are a match to TRBD1. CDR3 size: 14 residues. CDR1 is GTSNPN, CDR2 SVGIG, per germline (reference sequence). The V and J ends lost 3 bases and 6 bases, in that order; junction bases with no gene match: 7. This CDR3 is CAWSPGQAKNTIYF. The CDR3 DNA sequence: TGTGCCTGGAGCCCGGGACAGGCTAAAAACACCATATATTTT.